This T cell receptor (beta chain) was found in a study of cytomegalovirus exposure and HLA in healthy donors. A multiplex PCR was run with 60 Vbeta primers and 13 Jbeta primers. The method was immunoSEQ multiplex PCR; TCRdb's version includes in-frame clones alone and lacks a portion of them. The sample carries under 200,000 clones, 84% recorded once. With 8 bases removed from V and 7 bases from J, the gap between germline ends came to 17 bases. This CDR3 has 14 residues. CDR1 MDHEN and CDR2 SYDVKM come from the germline V gene. The rearrangement links TRBV28 to TRBJ1-4; D is perhaps TRBD1 (5 bases). This sequence originates from a man between 18 and 35 years old in good health and CMV-seronegative. The sample consisted of PBMCs. Here the CDR3 reads CASQHFREGEKLFF. The CDR3 DNA reads TGTGCCAGCCAACATTTCAGGGAGGGTGAAAAACTGTTTTTT.